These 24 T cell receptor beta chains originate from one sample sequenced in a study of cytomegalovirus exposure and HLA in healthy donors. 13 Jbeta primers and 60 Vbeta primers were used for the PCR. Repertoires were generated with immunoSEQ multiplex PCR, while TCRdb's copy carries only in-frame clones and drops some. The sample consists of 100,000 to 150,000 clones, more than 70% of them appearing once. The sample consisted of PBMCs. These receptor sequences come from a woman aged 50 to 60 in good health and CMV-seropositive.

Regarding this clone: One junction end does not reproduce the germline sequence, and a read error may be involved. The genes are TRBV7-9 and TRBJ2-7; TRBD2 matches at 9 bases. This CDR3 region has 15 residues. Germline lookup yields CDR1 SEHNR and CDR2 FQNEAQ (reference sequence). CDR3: CSSSLTAGGTYEQYF. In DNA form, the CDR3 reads TGTTCCAGCAGCTTAACAGCGGGAGGAACCTACGAGCAGTACTTC.

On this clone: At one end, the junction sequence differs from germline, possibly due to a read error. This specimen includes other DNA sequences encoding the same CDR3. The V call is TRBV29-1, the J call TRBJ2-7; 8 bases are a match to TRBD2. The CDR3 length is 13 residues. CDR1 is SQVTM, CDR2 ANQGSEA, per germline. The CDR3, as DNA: TGTAGCGTTGAATCTGCGGGGGGTTACGAGCAGTACTTC. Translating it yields CSVESAGGYEQYF.

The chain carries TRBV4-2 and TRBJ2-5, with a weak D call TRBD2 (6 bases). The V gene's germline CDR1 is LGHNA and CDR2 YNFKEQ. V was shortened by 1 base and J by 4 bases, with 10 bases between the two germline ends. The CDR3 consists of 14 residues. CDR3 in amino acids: CASSQGTSPETQYF. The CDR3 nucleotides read TGTGCCAGCAGCCAAGGAACTAGCCCAGAGACCCAGTACTTC.

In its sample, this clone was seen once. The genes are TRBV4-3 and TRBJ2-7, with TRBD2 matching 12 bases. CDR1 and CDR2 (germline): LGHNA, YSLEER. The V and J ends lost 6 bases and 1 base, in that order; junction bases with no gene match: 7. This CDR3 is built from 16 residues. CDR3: CASRRPGTSGSYEQYF. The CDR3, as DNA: TGCGCCAGCAGACGACCCGGGACTAGCGGGTCCTACGAGCAGTACTTC.

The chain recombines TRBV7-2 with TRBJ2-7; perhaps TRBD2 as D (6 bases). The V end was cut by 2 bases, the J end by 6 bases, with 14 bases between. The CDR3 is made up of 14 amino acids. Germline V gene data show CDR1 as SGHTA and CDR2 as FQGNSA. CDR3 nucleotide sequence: TGTGCCAGCAGCTTATTGCGGGGAGAGGCCGAGCAGTACTTC. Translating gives CASSLLRGEAEQYF.

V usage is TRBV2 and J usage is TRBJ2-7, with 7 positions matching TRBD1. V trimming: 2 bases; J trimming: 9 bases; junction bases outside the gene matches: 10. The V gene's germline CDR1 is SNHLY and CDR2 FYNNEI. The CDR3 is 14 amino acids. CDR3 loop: CASSENQGVFGQYF. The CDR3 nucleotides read TGTGCCAGCAGTGAAAACCAGGGGGTTTTCGGGCAGTACTTC.

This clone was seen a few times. CDR3: CASSYLGGGAEKLFF. The CDR3 coding sequence is TGTGCCAGCAGCTACCTGGGAGGGGGAGCGGAAAAACTGTTTTTT. The chain employs TRBV6-6 and TRBJ1-4, with D possibly being TRBD1 (6 bases). CDR3 length: 15 amino acids. Trimming stripped 6 bases from V and 8 bases from J, with 19 bases between. Germline lookup yields CDR1 MNHNY and CDR2 SVGAGI (reference sequence).

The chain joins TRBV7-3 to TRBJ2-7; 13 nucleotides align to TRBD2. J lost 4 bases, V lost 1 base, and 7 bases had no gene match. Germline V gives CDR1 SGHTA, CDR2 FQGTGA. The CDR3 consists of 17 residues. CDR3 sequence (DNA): TGTGCCAGCAGCTTAATACTAGCGGGGGGGTTTACATACGAGCAGTACTTC. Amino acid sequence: CASSLILAGGFTYEQYF.

CDR3 protein: CASSEVRTGYEQYF. DNA of the CDR3: TGTGCCAGCAGTGAAGTGAGGACAGGTTACGAGCAGTACTTC. The chain joins TRBV6-1 to TRBJ2-7; 7 nucleotides align to TRBD1. The V gene's germline CDR1 is MNHNS and CDR2 SASEGT. The CDR3 is 14 amino acids. The J segment lost 4 bases and the V segment lost 1 base, leaving 4 bases of the junction unmatched.

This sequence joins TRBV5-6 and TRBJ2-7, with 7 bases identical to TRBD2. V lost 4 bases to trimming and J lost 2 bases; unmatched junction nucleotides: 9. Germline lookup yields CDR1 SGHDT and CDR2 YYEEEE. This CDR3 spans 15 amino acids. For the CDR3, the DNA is TGTGCCAGCAGCGTCGCTAGCGGTACCCCCTACGAGCAGTACTTC. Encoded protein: CASSVASGTPYEQYF.

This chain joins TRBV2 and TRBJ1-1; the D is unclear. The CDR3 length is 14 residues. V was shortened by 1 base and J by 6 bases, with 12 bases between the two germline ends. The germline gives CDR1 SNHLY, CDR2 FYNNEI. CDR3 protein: CASSEGLLIPEAFF. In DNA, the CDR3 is TGTGCCAGCAGTGAAGGACTTCTGATCCCTGAAGCTTTCTTT.

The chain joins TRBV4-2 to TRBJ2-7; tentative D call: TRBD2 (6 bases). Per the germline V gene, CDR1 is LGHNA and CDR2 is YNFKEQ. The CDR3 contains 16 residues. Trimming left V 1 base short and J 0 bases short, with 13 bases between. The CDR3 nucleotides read TGTGCCAGCAGCCAAGGGGATGGCGGGGACTCCTACGAGCAGTACTTC. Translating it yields CASSQGDGGDSYEQYF.

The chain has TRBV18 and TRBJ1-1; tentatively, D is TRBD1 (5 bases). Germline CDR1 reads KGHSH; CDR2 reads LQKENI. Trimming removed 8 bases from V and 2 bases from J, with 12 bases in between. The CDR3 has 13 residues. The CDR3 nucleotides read TGTGCCAGCGTACAGGACCCCAACACTGAAGCTTTCTTT. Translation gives CASVQDPNTEAFF. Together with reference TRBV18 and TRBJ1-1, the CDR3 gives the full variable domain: NAGVMQNPRHLVRRRGQEARLRCSPMKGHSHVYWYRQLPEEGLKFMVYLQKENIIDESGMPKERFSAEFPKEGPSILRIQQVVRGDSAAYFCASVQDPNTEAFFGQGTRLTVV.

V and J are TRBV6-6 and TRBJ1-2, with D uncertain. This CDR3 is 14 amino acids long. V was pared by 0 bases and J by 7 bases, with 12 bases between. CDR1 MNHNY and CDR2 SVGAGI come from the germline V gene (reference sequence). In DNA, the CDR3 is TGTGCCAGCAGTTACTCGGTGGTCAGCGGTGGCTACACCTTC. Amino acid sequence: CASSYSVVSGGYTF.

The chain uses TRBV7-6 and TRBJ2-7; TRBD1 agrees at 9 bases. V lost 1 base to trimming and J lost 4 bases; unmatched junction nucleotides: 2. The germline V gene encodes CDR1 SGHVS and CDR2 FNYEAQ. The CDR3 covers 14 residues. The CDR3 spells CASSLVGQGYEQYF. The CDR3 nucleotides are TGTGCCAGCAGCTTAGTTGGACAGGGGTACGAGCAGTACTTC.

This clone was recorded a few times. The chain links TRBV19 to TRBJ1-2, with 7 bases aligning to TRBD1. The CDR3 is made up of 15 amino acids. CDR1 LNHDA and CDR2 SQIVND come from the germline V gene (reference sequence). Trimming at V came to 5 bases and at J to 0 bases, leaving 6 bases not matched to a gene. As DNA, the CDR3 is TGTGCCAGTAGTTCACAGGGGCGAACTAACTATGGCTACACCTTC. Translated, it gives CASSSQGRTNYGYTF.

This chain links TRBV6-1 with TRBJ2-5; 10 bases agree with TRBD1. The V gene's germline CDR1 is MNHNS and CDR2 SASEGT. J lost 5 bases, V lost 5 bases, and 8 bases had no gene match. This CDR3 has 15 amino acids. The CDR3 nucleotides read TGTGCCAGCAGTAAGTCGACAGGGGGCAAGGAGACCCAGTACTTC. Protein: CASSKSTGGKETQYF.

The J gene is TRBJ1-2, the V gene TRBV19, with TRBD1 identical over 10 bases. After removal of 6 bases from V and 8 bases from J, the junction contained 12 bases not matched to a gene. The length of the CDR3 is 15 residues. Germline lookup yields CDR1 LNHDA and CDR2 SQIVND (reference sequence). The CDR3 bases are TGTGCCAGTAGCCCACTGGACAGGGGGGTCTACGGCTACACCTTC. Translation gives CASSPLDRGVYGYTF. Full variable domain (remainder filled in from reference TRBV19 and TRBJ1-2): DGGITQSPKYLFRKEGQNVTLSCEQNLNHDAMYWYRQDPGQGLRLIYYSQIVNDFQKGDIAEGYSVSREKKESFPLTVTSAQKNPTAFYLCASSPLDRGVYGYTFGSGTRLTVV.

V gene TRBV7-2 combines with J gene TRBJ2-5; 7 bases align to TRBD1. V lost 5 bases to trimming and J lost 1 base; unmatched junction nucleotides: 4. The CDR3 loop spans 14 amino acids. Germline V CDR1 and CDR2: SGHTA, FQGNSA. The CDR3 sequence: CASSPGTAQETQYF. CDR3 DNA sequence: TGTGCCAGCAGCCCCGGGACAGCCCAAGAGACCCAGTACTTC.

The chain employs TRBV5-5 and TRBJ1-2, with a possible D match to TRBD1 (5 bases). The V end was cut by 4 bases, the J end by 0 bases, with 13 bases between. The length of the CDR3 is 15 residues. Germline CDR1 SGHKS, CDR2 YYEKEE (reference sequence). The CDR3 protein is CASSPYRSTNYGYTF. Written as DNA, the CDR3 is TGTGCCAGCAGCCCCTACAGGTCAACTAACTATGGCTACACCTTC.

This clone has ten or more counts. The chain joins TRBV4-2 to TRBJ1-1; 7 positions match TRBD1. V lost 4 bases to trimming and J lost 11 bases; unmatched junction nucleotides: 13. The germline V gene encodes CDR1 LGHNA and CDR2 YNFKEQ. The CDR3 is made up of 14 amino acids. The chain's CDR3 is CASSPTGSRGTAFF. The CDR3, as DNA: TGTGCCAGCAGCCCGACAGGGTCTAGGGGGACGGCTTTCTTT.

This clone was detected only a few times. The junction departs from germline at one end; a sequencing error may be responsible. The CDR3 loop is CASSEYSGGETQYF. The CDR3 DNA is TGTGCCAGCAGCGAATATTCCGGGGGGGAGACCCAGTACTTC. This sequence joins TRBV25-1 and TRBJ2-5; TRBD2 matches 7 bases. The CDR3 covers 14 residues. Germline-derived CDR1 and CDR2 are MGHDK and SYGVNS.

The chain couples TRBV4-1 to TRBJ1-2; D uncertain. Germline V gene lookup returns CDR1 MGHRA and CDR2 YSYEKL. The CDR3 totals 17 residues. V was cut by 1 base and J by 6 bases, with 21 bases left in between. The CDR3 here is CASSQGVAGTPRDGYTF. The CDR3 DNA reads TGCGCCAGCAGCCAAGGGGTGGCGGGCACCCCGAGGGATGGCTACACCTTC.

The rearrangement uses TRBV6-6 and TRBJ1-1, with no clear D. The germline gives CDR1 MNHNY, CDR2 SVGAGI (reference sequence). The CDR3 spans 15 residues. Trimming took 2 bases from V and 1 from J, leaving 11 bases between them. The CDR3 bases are TGTGCCAGCAGTTACGCGTCAGGTAGGAACACTGAAGCTTTCTTT. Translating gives CASSYASGRNTEAFF.